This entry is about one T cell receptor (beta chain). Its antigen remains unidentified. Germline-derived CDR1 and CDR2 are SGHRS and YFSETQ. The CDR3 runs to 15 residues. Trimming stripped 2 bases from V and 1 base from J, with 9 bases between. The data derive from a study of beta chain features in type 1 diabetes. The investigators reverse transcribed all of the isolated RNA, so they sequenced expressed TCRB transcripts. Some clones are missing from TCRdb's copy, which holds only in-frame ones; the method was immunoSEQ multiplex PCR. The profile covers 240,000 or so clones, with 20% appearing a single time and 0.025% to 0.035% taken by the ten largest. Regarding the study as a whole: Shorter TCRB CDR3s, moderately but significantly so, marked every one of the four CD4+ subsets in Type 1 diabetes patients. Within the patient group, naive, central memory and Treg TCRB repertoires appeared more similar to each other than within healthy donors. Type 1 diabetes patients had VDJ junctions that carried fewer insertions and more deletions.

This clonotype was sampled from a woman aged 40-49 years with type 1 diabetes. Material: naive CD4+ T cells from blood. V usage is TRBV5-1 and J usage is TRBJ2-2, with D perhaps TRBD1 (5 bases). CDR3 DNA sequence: TGCGCCAGCAGCTTAACAGGCTTGAACACCGGGGAGCTGTTTTTT. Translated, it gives CASSLTGLNTGELFF.